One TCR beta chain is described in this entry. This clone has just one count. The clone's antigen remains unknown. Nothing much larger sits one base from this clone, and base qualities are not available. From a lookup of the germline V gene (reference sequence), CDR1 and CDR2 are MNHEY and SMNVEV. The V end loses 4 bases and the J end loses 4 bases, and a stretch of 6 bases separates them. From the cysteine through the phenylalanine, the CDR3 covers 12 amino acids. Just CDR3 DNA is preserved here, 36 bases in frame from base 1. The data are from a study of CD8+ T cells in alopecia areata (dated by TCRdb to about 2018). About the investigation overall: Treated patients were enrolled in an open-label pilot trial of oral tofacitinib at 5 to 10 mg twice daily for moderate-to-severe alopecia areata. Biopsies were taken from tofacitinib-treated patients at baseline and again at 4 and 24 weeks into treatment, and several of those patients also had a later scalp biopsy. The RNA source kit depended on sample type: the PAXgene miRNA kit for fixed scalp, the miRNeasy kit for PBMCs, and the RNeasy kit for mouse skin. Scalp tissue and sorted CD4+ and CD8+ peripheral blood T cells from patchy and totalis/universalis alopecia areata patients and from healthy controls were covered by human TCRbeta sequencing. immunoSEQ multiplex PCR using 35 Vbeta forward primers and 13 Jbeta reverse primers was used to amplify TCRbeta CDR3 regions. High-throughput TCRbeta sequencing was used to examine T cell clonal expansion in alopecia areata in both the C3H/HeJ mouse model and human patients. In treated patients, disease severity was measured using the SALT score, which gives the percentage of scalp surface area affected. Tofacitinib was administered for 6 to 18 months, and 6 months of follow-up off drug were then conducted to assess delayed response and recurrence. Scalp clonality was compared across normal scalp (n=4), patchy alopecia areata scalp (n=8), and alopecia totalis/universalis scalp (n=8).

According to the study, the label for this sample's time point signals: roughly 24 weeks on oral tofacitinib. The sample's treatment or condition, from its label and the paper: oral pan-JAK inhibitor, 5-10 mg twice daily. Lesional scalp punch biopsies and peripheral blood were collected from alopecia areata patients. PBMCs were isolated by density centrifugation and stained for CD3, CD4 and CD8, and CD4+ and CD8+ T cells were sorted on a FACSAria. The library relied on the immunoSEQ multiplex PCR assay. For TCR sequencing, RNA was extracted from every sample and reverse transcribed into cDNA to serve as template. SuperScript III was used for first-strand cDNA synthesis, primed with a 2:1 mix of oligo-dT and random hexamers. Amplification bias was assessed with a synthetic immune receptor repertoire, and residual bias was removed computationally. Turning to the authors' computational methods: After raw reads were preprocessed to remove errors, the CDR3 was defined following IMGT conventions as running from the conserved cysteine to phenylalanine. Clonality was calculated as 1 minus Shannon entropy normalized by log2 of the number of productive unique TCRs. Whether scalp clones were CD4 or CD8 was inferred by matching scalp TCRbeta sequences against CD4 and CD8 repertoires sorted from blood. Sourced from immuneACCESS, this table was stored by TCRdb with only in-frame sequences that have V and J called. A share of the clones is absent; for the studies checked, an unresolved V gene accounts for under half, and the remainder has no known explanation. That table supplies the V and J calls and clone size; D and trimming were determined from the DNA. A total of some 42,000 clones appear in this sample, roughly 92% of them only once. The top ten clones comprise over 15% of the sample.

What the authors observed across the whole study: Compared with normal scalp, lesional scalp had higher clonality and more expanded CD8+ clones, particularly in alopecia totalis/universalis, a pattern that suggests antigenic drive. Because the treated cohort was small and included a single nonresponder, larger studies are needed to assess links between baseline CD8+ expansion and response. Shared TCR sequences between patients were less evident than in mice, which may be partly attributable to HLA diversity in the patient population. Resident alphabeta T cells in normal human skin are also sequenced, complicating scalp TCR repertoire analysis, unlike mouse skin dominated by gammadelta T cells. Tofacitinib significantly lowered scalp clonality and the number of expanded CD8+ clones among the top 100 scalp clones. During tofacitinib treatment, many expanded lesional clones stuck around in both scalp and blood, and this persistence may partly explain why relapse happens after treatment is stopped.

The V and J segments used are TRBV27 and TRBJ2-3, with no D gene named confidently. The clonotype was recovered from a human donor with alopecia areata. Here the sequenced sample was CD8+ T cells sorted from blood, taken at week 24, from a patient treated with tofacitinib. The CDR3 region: CASSSISDTQYF. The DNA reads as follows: TGTGCCAGCAGTTCCATATCAGATACGCAGTATTTT.